These T cell receptor beta chains were read from a single sample in a study of blood T cell repertoires in COVID-19. Profiling relied on immunoSEQ multiplex PCR, and the TCRdb table lists in-frame clones only, not all of them. The sample has 110,000 or so clones; 88% are singletons. Input material: peripheral blood. The receptors were sampled from a woman aged 70-85 years who had recovered from COVID-19. Each CDR3 is given with its conserved first and last residue. The D gene is left open where the match is weak. The size entry is marked missing in some rows and otherwise reads once, few, many or a size class.

cdr3_nt: TGTGCCAGCAGCCAAGTCCTAGCGGGGGTTTCTGGGGGGACCCAGTACTTC
cdr3_aa: CASSQVLAGVSGGTQYF
d_call: TRBD2
v_call: TRBV14
j_call: TRBJ2-5
clone_size: -

cdr3_nt: TGTGCCAGCAGCTTGGGGGGAGATGAGCAGTTCTTC
cdr3_aa: CASSLGGDEQFF
d_call: -
v_call: TRBV11-3
j_call: TRBJ2-1
clone_size: -

cdr3_nt: TGTGCCAGCAGCTCTCTAGCGGGAGGGAGGACCGGGGAGCTGTTTTTT
cdr3_aa: CASSSLAGGRTGELFF
d_call: TRBD2
v_call: TRBV7-3
j_call: TRBJ2-2
clone_size: -

cdr3_nt: TGTGCCAGCAGTTTAGGGGCGGGGGAGCTGTTTTTT
cdr3_aa: CASSLGAGELFF
d_call: -
v_call: TRBV11-3
j_call: TRBJ2-2
clone_size: -

cdr3_nt: TGTGCCATCAGGCCAACAGGGCCCTACGAGCAGTACTTC
cdr3_aa: CAIRPTGPYEQYF
d_call: -
v_call: TRBV10-3
j_call: TRBJ2-7
clone_size: -

cdr3_nt: TGTGCCAGCTCACCAGGGGGACAGGGGGTCGAGCAGTACTTC
cdr3_aa: CASSPGGQGVEQYF
d_call: TRBD1
v_call: TRBV18
j_call: TRBJ2-7
clone_size: -

cdr3_nt: TGCGCCAGCAGCACCGGTGGACTAGCGGGAGGTCTGCCAGATACGCAGTATTTT
cdr3_aa: CASSTGGLAGGLPDTQYF
d_call: TRBD2
v_call: TRBV5-1
j_call: TRBJ2-3
clone_size: -

cdr3_nt: TGTGCCAGCAGCTTAGGGGGAGAGGGCACTGAAGCTTTCTTT
cdr3_aa: CASSLGGEGTEAFF
d_call: -
v_call: TRBV7-2
j_call: TRBJ1-1
clone_size: -

cdr3_nt: TGTGCCAGCAGTGCGGAACTAGCGGGGGGGATTCAGACAGATACGCAGTATTTT
cdr3_aa: CASSAELAGGIQTDTQYF
d_call: TRBD2
v_call: TRBV6-1
j_call: TRBJ2-3
clone_size: few

cdr3_nt: TGTGCCAGCATGGAGTATCAGCCCCAGCATTTT
cdr3_aa: CASMEYQPQHF
d_call: -
v_call: TRBV6-5
j_call: TRBJ1-5
clone_size: -

cdr3_nt: TGTGCCAGCAGTTACGGGAGGGGTGTATTGAACACTGAAGCTTTCTTT
cdr3_aa: CASSYGRGVLNTEAFF
d_call: -
v_call: TRBV6-2/TRBV6-3
j_call: TRBJ1-1
clone_size: -

cdr3_nt: TGCGCCAGCAGCCAAACAGGACAGGGGGACCACGAGCAGTACTTC
cdr3_aa: CASSQTGQGDHEQYF
d_call: TRBD1
v_call: TRBV4-3
j_call: TRBJ2-7
clone_size: -

cdr3_nt: TGCGCCAGCAGCGCGAGCGGGGACCTCACAGATACGCAGTATTTT
cdr3_aa: CASSASGDLTDTQYF
d_call: TRBD2
v_call: TRBV5-1
j_call: TRBJ2-3
clone_size: -

cdr3_nt: TGTGCCAGTAGTACTTTCACTAGCGGGGGATACGAGCAGTACTTC
cdr3_aa: CASSTFTSGGYEQYF
d_call: TRBD2
v_call: TRBV19
j_call: TRBJ2-7
clone_size: few

cdr3_nt: TGTGCCAGTAGTAAACAGGGGACGGGGACGAAGCGGATTACATACGAGCAGTACTTC
cdr3_aa: CASSKQGTGTKRITYEQYF
d_call: TRBD1
v_call: TRBV19
j_call: TRBJ2-7
clone_size: -

cdr3_nt: TGTGCCAGCAGCTTGAGCGGGGGACAGAACTACGAGCAGTACTTC
cdr3_aa: CASSLSGGQNYEQYF
d_call: -
v_call: TRBV7-2
j_call: TRBJ2-7
clone_size: -

cdr3_nt: TGTGCCAGCAGCCAAGATAGGGGACAGGGCAGAGGCGAGCAGTACTTC
cdr3_aa: CASSQDRGQGRGEQYF
d_call: TRBD1
v_call: TRBV3-1/TRBV3-2
j_call: TRBJ2-7
clone_size: -

cdr3_nt: TGTGCCAGTACGGCAGGGGCGTTAATATACGGTCAGCCCCAGCATTTT
cdr3_aa: CASTAGALIYGQPQHF
d_call: -
v_call: TRBV19
j_call: TRBJ1-5
clone_size: once

cdr3_nt: TGTGCCAGCAGCAAAGAACTTCATGAAGCTTTCTTT
cdr3_aa: CASSKELHEAFF
d_call: -
v_call: TRBV21-1
j_call: TRBJ1-1
clone_size: -

cdr3_nt: TGCGCCAGCAGCCCCGGACAGGGGGGTACTGAAGCTTTCTTT
cdr3_aa: CASSPGQGGTEAFF
d_call: TRBD1
v_call: TRBV5-1
j_call: TRBJ1-1
clone_size: -

cdr3_nt: TGCAGTGCTAGTAAGGACTACCGCTCCTACGAGCAGTACTTC
cdr3_aa: CSASKDYRSYEQYF
d_call: -
v_call: TRBV20-1
j_call: TRBJ2-7
clone_size: -

cdr3_nt: TGTGCCAGCAGTGACTTTGCGGACACGAACACCGGGGAGCTGTTTTTT
cdr3_aa: CASSDFADTNTGELFF
d_call: -
v_call: TRBV6-2/TRBV6-3
j_call: TRBJ2-2
clone_size: -

cdr3_nt: TGTGCCAGCAGCCCTCAAGGGACTAGCGGGAGGATGTACTTC
cdr3_aa: CASSPQGTSGRMYF
d_call: TRBD2
v_call: TRBV9
j_call: TRBJ2-7
clone_size: few

cdr3_nt: TGTGCCAGCAGCTGGGACAGAGGTACCGGGGAGCTGTTTTTT
cdr3_aa: CASSWDRGTGELFF
d_call: TRBD1
v_call: TRBV7-2
j_call: TRBJ2-2
clone_size: -

cdr3_nt: TGTGCCAGCCCCCCCCTATGGCGGAGGAGCACAGATACGCAGTATTTT
cdr3_aa: CASPPLWRRSTDTQYF
d_call: -
v_call: TRBV28
j_call: TRBJ2-3
clone_size: -

cdr3_nt: TGTGCCAGCACCCTAAGCCAGGGGCCCTACGAGCAGTACTTC
cdr3_aa: CASTLSQGPYEQYF
d_call: -
v_call: TRBV7-9
j_call: TRBJ2-7
clone_size: once

cdr3_nt: TGTGCCAGCAGCTTCAGGGGAGCTTGGGAGACCCAGTACTTC
cdr3_aa: CASSFRGAWETQYF
d_call: -
v_call: TRBV7-2
j_call: TRBJ2-5
clone_size: -

cdr3_nt: TGCGCCAGCAGCTTGGAGAGAGCGGAAAAACTGTTTTTT
cdr3_aa: CASSLERAEKLFF
d_call: -
v_call: TRBV5-1
j_call: TRBJ1-4
clone_size: -

cdr3_nt: TGTGCCAGCCGGCCGGCAGGGCCTCTCTATGGCTACACCTTC
cdr3_aa: CASRPAGPLYGYTF
d_call: -
v_call: TRBV28
j_call: TRBJ1-2
clone_size: few

cdr3_nt: TGCGCCAGCAGCCCGGGGGGGCGCAAGGACACTGAAGCTTTCTTT
cdr3_aa: CASSPGGRKDTEAFF
d_call: -
v_call: TRBV5-1
j_call: TRBJ1-1
clone_size: -

cdr3_nt: TGCAGCGTTGTAAGGGGGGGACCCGCCTCAGAGACCCAGTACTTC
cdr3_aa: CSVVRGGPASETQYF
d_call: -
v_call: TRBV29-1
j_call: TRBJ2-5
clone_size: -

cdr3_nt: TGCGCCAGCAGCCAACCTATAGGACAGGTCCCATATGGCTACACCTTC
cdr3_aa: CASSQPIGQVPYGYTF
d_call: TRBD1
v_call: TRBV4-3
j_call: TRBJ1-2
clone_size: -

cdr3_nt: TGTGCCAGCAGCTTAGGAAGGGCCAGGGGGATCCAAGAGACCCAGTACTTC
cdr3_aa: CASSLGRARGIQETQYF
d_call: TRBD1
v_call: TRBV7-6
j_call: TRBJ2-5
clone_size: -